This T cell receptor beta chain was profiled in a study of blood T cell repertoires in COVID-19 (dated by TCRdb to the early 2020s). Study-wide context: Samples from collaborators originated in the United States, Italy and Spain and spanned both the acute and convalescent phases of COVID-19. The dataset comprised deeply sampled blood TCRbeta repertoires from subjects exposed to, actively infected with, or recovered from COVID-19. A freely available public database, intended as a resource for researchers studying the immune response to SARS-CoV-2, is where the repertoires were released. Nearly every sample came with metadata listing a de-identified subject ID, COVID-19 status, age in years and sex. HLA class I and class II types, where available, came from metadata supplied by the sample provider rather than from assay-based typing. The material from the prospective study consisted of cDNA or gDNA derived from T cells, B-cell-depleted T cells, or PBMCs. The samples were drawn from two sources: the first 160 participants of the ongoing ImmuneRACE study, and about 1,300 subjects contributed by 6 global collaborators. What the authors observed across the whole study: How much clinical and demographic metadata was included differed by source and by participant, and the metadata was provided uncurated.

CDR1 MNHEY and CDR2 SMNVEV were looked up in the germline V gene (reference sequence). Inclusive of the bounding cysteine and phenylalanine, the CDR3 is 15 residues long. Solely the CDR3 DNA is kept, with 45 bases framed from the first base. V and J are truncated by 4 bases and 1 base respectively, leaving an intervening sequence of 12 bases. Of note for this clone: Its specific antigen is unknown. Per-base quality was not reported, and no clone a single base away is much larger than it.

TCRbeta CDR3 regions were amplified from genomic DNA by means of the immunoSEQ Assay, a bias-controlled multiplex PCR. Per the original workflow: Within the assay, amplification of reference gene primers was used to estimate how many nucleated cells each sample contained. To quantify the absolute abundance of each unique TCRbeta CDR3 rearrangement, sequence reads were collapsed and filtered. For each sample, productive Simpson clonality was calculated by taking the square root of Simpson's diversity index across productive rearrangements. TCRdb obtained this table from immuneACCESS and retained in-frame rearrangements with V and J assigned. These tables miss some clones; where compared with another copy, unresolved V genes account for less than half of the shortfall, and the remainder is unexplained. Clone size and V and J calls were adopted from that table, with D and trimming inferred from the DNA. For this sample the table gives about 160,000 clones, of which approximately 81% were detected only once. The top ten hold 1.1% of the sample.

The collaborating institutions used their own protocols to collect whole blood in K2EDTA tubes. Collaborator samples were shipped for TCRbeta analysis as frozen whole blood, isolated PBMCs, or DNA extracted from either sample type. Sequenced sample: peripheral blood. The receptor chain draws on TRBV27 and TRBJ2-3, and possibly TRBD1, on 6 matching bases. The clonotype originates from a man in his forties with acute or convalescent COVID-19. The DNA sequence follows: TGTGCCAGCAGTTATTTTCCAGGGGGCACAGATACGCAGTATTTT. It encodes CASSYFPGGTDTQYF.